The present T cell receptor beta chain was sequenced within a study of T cells after yellow fever vaccination. Study information: For low cell numbers, libraries were made with SMART-Seq v4 Ultra Low Input.

This clonotype has just a few counts. The J segment lost 7 bases and the V segment lost 2 bases, leaving 6 bases of the junction unmatched. Germline V gene lookup returns CDR1 SGHRS and CDR2 YFSETQ. The CDR3 is 14 amino acids. TCR cDNA, made by 5'RACE template switching, carried an added universal primer site and UMIs. TCRdb processed the 5' RACE reads anew with MiXCR; each CDR3 protein has one entry. The table shows fewer than 450,000 distinct CDR3 sequences, with under 14% occurring only once. This sequence originates from a man younger than 35 who received the YFV17D yellow fever vaccine. The sequences come from PBMCs, collected on the day of the first yellow fever vaccination. The gene calls are TRBV5-1 and TRBJ1-5, with TRBD1 matching over 7 bases. CDR3 residues: CASSFLSGGQPQHF. In DNA form, the CDR3 reads TGCGCCAGCAGCTTTTTGTCAGGGGGGCAGCCCCAGCATTTT. Full variable domain (rest looked up from reference TRBV5-1 and TRBJ1-5): KAGVTQTPRYLIKTRGQQVTLSCSPISGHRSVSWYQQTPGQGLQFLFEYFSETQRNKGNFPGRFSGRQFSNSRSEMNVSTLELGDSALYLCASSFLSGGQPQHFGDGTRLSIL.